This TCR beta chain is drawn from a study of blood T cell repertoires in COVID-19. Study details: Acute and convalescent COVID-19 samples came from the United States, Italy and Spain. Sample material is recorded as cDNA or gDNA derived from T cells, B-cell-depleted T cells, or PBMCs.

In this sample, this clone turned up a few times. Per the study methods: Nucleated cell number was recorded as an estimate derived from reference gene primer amplification. Libraries were prepared by immunoSEQ multiplex PCR; TCRdb keeps only in-frame clonotypes and omits some of them. V and J calls and clone size are as listed in that table; D and trimming were resolved from the DNA. The data show 190,000 or so clones, about 87% seen once. The CDR3 totals 15 residues. The germline V gene has CDR1 MNHEY and CDR2 SVGEGT. Trimming removed 5 bases from V and 3 bases from J; junction bases left unmatched: 4.

This TCR came from a woman between 18 and 29 years old who had recovered from COVID-19. The rearrangement uses TRBV6-2 or TRBV6-3 and TRBJ2-4; 10 bases match TRBD2. Material: peripheral blood. CDR3 region: CASSRAGGGKNIQYF. CDR3 sequence (DNA): TGTGCCAGCAGTCGAGCGGGGGGGGGCAAAAACATTCAGTACTTC.